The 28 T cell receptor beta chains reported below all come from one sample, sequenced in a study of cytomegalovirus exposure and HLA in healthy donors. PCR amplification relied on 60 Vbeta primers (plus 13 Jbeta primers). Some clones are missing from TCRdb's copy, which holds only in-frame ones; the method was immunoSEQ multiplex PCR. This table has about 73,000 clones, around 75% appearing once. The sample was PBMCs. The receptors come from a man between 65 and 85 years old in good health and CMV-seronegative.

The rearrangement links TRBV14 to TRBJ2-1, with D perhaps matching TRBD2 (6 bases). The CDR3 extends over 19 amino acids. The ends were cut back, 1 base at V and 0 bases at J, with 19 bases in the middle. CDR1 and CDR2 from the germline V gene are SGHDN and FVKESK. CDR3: CASSQGAGYGRGSYNEQFF. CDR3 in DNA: TGTGCCAGCAGCCAAGGAGCGGGTTACGGTCGAGGCTCCTACAATGAGCAGTTCTTC.

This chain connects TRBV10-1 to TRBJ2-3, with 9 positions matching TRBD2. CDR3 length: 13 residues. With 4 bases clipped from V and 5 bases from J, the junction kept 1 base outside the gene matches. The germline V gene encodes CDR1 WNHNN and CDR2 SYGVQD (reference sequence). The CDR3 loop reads CASSGTSVDTQYF. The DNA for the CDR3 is TGCGCCAGCAGTGGGACTAGCGTAGATACGCAGTATTTT.

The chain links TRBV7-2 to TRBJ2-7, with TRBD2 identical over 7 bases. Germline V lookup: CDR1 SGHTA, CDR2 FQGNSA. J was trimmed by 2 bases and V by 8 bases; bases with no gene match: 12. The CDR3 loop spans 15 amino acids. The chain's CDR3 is CASQPFGAGTYEQYF. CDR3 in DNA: TGTGCCAGCCAGCCATTTGGAGCGGGAACCTACGAGCAGTACTTC.

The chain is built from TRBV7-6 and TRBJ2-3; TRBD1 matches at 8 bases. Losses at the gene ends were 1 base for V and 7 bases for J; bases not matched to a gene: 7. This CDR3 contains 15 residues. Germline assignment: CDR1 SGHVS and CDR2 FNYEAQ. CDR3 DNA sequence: TGTGCCAGCAGCTTAGAACAGGGGGAGGTTAATACGCAGTATTTT. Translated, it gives CASSLEQGEVNTQYF.

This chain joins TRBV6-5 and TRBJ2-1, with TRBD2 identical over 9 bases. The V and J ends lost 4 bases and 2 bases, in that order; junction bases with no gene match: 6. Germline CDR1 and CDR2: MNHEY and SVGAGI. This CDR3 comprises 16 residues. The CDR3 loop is CASSSQSSGTYNEQFF. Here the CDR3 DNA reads TGTGCCAGCAGTTCCCAATCTAGCGGGACCTACAATGAGCAGTTCTTC.

DNA for the CDR3: TGTGCCAGCAGCTTGGTACCAGCGGGAGGGATAAGGAATGAGCAGTTCTTC. Protein sequence: CASSLVPAGGIRNEQFF. The V call is TRBV5-5, the J call TRBJ2-1, with 10 nucleotides matching TRBD2. The J segment lost 7 bases and the V segment lost 0 bases, leaving 10 bases of the junction unmatched. Germline V gives CDR1 SGHKS, CDR2 YYEKEE (reference sequence). The CDR3 extends over 17 amino acids. Combining the CDR3 with reference TRBV5-5 and TRBJ2-1 gives the whole variable domain DAGVTQSPTHLIKTRGQQVTLRCSPISGHKSVSWYQQVLGQGPQFIFQYYEKEERGRGNFPDRFSARQFPNYSSELNVNALLLGDSALYLCASSLVPAGGIRNEQFFGPGTRLTVL.

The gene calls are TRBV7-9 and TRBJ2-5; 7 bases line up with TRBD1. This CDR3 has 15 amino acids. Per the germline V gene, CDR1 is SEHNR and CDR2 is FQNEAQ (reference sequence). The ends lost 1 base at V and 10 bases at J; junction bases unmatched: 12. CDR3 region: CASSLEGTAVEGQYF. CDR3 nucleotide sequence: TGTGCCAGCAGCTTAGAAGGGACAGCGGTTGAGGGCCAGTACTTC.

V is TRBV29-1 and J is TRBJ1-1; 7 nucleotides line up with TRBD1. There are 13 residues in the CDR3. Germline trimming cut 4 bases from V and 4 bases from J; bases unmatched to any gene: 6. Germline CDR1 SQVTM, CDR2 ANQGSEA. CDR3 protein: CSVGGDSSTEAFF. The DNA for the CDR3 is TGCAGCGTTGGGGGGGACAGTTCCACTGAAGCTTTCTTT.

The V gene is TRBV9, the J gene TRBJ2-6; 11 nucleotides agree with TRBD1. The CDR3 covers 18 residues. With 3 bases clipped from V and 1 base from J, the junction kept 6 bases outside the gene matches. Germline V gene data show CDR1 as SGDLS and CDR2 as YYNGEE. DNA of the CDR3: TGTGCCAGCAGCGGTCGGGACAGGGGGGGGTCTGGGGCCAACGTCCTGACTTTC. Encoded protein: CASSGRDRGGSGANVLTF.

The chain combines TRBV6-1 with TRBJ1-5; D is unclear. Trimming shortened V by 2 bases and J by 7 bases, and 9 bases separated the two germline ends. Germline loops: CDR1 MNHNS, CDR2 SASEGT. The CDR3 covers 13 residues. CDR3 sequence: CASSEYSRQPQHF. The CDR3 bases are TGTGCCAGCAGTGAATACTCTCGCCAGCCCCAGCATTTT.

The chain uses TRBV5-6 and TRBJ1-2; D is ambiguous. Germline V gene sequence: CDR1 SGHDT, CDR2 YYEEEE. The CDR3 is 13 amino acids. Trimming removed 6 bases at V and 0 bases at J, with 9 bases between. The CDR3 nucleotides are TGTGCCAGCATTGAGGCCGCTAACTATGGCTACACCTTC. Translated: CASIEAANYGYTF.

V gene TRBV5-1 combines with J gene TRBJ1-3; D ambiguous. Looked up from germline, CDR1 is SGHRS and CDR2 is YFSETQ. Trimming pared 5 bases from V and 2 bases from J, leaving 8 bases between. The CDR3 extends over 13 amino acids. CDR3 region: CASSPGAGNTIYF. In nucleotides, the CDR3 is TGCGCCAGCAGTCCCGGGGCTGGAAACACCATATATTTT.

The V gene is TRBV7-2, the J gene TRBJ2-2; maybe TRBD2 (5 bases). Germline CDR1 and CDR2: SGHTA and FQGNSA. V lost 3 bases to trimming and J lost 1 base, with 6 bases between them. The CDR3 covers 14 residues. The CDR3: CASSFRGNTGELFF. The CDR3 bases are TGTGCCAGCAGCTTTCGGGGGAACACCGGGGAGCTGTTTTTT.

CDR3 in DNA: TGTGCCAGCAGCAACCAGGGGAACTATGGCTACACCTTC. It is translated as CASSNQGNYGYTF. The chain is built from TRBV6-6 and TRBJ1-2, with a weak D call TRBD1 (6 bases). Trimming took 6 bases from V and 2 from J, leaving 10 bases between them. Germline CDR1 MNHNY, CDR2 SVGAGI (reference sequence). The CDR3 sequence is 13 residues long.

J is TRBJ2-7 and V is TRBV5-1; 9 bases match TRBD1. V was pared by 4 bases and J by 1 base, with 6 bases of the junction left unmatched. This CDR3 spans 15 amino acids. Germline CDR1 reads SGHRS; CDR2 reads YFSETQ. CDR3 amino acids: CASSPRTGESYEQYF. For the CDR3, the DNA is TGCGCCAGCAGCCCTCGGACAGGGGAATCCTACGAGCAGTACTTC.

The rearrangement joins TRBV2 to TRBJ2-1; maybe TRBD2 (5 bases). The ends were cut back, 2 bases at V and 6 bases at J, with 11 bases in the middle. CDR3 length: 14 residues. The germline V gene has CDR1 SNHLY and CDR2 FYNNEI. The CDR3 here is CASSERAASNEQFF. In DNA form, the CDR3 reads TGTGCCAGCAGTGAAAGAGCGGCCTCCAATGAGCAGTTCTTC.

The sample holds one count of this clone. The CDR3 loop reads CASSYGGRGSPLHF. The CDR3 DNA is TGTGCCAGCAGTTACGGGGGCAGGGGTTCACCCCTCCACTTT. This chain connects TRBV6-6 to TRBJ1-6, with a possible D match to TRBD1 (6 bases). V lost 2 bases and J 9 bases, leaving 11 bases between the germline ends. CDR1 is MNHNY, CDR2 SVGAGI, per germline (reference sequence). The CDR3 extends over 14 amino acids.

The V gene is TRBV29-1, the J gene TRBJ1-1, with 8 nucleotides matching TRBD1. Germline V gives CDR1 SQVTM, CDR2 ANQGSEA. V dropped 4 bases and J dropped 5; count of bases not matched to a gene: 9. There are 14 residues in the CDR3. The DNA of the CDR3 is TGCAGCGTTGGTACAGGGGGTGTAGAGACTGAAGCTTTCTTT. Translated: CSVGTGGVETEAFF.

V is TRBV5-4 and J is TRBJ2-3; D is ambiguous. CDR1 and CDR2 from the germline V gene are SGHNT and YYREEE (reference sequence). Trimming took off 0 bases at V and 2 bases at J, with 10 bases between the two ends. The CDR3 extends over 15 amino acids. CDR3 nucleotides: TGTGCCAGCAGCTTGGATTCCGGGTACACAGATACGCAGTATTTT. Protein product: CASSLDSGYTDTQYF.

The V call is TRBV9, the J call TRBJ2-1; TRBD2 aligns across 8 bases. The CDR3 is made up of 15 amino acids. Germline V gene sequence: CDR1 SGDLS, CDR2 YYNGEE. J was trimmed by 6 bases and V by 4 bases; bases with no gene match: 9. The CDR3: CASSSRAGGSNEQFF. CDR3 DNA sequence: TGTGCCAGCAGCTCCAGGGCGGGAGGCTCCAATGAGCAGTTCTTC.

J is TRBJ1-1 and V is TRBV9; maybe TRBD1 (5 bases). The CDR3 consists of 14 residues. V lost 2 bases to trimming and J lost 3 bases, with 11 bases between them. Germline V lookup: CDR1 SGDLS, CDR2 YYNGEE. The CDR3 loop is CASSVRGVDTEAFF. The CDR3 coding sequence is TGTGCCAGCAGCGTCCGGGGGGTCGACACTGAAGCTTTCTTT.

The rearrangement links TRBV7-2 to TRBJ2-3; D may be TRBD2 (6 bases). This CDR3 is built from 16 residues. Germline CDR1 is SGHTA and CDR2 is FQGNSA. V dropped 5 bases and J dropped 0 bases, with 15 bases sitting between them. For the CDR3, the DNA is TGTGCCAGCAGCCCCCGAGCGGGTTTTAGCACAGATACGCAGTATTTT. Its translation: CASSPRAGFSTDTQYF.

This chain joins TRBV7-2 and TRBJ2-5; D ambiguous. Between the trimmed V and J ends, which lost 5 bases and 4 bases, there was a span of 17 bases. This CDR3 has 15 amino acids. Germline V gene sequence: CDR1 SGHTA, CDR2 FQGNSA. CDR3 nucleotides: TGTGCCAGCAGCATGGAGACCCTAGGCGGAGAGACCCAGTACTTC. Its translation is CASSMETLGGETQYF.

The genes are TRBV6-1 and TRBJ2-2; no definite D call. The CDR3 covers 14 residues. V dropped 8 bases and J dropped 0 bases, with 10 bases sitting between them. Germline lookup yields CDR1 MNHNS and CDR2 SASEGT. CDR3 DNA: TGTGCCAGCGGGCTTATCGCGAACACCGGGGAGCTGTTTTTT. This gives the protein CASGLIANTGELFF.

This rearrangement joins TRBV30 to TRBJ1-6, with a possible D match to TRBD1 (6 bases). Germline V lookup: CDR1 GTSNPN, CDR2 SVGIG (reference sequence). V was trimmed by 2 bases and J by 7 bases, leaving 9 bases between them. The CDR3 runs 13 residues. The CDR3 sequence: CAWSNGGNSPLHF. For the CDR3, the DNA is TGTGCCTGGAGTAATGGGGGCAATTCACCCCTCCACTTT.

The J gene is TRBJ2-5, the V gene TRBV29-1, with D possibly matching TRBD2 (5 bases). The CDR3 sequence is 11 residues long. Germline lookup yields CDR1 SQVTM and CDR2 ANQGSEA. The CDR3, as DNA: TGCACTGCCCTTGGCGGGGAGACCCAGTACTTC. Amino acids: CTALGGETQYF.

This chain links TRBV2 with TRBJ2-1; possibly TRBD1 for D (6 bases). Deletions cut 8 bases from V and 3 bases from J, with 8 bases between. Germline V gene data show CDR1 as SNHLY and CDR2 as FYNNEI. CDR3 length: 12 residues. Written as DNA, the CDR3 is TGTGCCAGCGGGGGCCTCTACAATGAGCAGTTCTTC. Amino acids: CASGGLYNEQFF.

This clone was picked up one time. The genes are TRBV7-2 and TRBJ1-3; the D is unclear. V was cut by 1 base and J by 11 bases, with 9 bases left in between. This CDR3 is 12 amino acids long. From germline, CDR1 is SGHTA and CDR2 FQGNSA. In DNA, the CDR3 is TGTGCCAGCAGCTTAGTGGGGAGGGCCATATATTTT. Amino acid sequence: CASSLVGRAIYF.